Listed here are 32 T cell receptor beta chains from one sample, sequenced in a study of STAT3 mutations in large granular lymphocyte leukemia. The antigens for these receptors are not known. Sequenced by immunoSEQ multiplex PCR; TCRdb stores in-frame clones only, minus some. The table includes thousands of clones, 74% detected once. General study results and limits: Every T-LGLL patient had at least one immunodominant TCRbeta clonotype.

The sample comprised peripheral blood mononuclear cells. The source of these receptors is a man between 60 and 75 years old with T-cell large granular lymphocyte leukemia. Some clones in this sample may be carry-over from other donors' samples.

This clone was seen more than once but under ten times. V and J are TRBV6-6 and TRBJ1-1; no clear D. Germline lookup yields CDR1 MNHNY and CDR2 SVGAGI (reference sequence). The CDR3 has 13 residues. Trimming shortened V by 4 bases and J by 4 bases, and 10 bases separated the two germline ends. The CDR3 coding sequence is TGTGCCAGCAGTTTTTGGGAGTCCACTGAAGCTTTCTTT. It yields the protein CASSFWESTEAFF.

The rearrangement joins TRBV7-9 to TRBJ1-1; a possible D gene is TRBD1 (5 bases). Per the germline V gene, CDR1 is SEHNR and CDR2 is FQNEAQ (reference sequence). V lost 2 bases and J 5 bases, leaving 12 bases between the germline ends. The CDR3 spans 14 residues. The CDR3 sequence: CASSLRGIVTEAFF. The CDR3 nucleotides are TGTGCCAGCAGCTTACGGGGGATTGTGACTGAAGCTTTCTTT.

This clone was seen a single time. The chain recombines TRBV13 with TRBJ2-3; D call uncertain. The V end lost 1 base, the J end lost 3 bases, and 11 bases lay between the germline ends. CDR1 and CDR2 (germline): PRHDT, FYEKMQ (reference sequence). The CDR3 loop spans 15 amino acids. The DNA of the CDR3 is TGTGCCAGCAGCTTAGCACCCCTTACAACAGATACGCAGTATTTT. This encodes CASSLAPLTTDTQYF.

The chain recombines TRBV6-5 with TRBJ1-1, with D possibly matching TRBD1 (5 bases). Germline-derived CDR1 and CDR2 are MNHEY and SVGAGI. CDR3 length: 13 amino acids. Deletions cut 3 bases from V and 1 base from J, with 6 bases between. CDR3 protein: CASSYDRNTEAFF. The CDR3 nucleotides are TGTGCCAGCAGTTATGACAGGAACACTGAAGCTTTCTTT.

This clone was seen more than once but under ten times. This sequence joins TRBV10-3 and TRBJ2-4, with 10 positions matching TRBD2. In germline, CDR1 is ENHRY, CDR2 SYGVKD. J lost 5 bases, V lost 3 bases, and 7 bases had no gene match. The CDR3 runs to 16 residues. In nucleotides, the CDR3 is TGTGCCATCAGTGACAGCCTAGCGGGGGACCAAAACATTCAGTACTTC. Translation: CAISDSLAGDQNIQYF.

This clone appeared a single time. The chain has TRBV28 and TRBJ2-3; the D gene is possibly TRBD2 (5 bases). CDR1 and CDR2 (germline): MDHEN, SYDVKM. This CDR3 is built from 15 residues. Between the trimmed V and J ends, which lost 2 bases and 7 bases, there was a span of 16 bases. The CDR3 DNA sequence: TGTGCCAGCAGTTTAGCCGCGCTAGCCCAATATACGCAGTATTTT. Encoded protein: CASSLAALAQYTQYF. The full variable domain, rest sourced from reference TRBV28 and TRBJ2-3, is DVKVTQSSRYLVKRTGEKVFLECVQDMDHENMFWYRQDPGLGLRLIYFSYDVKMKEKGDIPEGYSVSREKKERFSLILESASTNQTSMYLCASSLAALAQYTQYFGPGTRLTVL.

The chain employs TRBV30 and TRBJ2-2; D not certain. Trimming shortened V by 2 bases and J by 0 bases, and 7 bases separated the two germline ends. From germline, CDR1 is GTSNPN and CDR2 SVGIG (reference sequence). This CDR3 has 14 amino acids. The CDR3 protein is CAWSRSSNTGELFF. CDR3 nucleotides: TGTGCCTGGAGTCGGAGCTCGAACACCGGGGAGCTGTTTTTT. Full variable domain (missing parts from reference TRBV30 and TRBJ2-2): SQTIHQWPATLVQPVGSPLSLECTVEGTSNPNLYWYRQAAGRGLQLLFYSVGIGQISSEVPQNLSASRPQDRQFILSSKKLLLSDSGFYLCAWSRSSNTGELFFGEGSRLTVL.

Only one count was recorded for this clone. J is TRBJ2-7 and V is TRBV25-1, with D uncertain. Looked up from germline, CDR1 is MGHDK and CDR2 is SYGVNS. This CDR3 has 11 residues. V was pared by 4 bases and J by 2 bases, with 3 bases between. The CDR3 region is CASSAAYEQYF. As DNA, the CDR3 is TGTGCCAGCAGTGCCGCCTACGAGCAGTACTTC.

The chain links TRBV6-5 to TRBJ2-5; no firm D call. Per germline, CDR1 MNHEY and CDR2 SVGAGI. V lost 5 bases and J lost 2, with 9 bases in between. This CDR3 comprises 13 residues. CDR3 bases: TGTGCCAGCAGTCCAGGCCAGCAAGAGACCCAGTACTTC. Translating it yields CASSPGQQETQYF.

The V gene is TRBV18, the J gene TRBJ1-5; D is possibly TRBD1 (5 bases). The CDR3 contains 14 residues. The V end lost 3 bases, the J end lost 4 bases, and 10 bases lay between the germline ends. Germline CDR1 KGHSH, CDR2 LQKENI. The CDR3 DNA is TGTGCCAGCTCACCGTGGGGGGATAATCAGCCCCAGCATTTT. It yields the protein CASSPWGDNQPQHF.

CDR3 nucleotide sequence: TGTGCCAGCAGCTTAGGAGCGGGAGTAGAGACCCAGTACTTC. Its protein product is CASSLGAGVETQYF. This chain joins TRBV7-9 and TRBJ2-5; 8 bases fit TRBD2. Germline values: CDR1 SEHNR, CDR2 FQNEAQ (reference sequence). This CDR3 has 14 residues. With 1 base clipped from V and 4 bases from J, the junction kept 2 bases outside the gene matches. The variable domain in full, with the rest retrieved from reference TRBV7-9 and TRBJ2-5, is DTGVSQNPRHKITKRGQNVTFRCDPISEHNRLYWYRQTLGQGPEFLTYFQNEAQLEKSRLLSDRFSAERPKGSFSTLEIQRTEQGDSAMYLCASSLGAGVETQYFGPGTRLLVL.

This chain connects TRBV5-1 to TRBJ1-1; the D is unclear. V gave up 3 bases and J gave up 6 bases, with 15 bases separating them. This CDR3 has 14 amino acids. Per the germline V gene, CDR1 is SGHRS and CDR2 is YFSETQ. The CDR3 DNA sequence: TGCGCCAGCAGCTCGTCGGGGAGGGCTCCTGAAGCTTTCTTT. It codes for CASSSSGRAPEAFF.

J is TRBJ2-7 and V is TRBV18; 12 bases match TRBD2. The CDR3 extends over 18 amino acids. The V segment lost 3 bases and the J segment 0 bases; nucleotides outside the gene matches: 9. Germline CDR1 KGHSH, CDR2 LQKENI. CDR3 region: CASSPNPGLAGFSYEQYF. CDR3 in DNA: TGTGCCAGCTCACCTAACCCCGGACTAGCGGGATTCTCCTACGAGCAGTACTTC.

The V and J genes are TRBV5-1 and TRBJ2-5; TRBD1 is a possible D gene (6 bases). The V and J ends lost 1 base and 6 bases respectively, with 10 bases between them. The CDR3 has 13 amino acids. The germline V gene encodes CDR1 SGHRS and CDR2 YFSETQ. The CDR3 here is CASSLSWGQTQYF. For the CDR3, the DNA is TGCGCCAGCAGCTTGTCTTGGGGGCAGACCCAGTACTTC.

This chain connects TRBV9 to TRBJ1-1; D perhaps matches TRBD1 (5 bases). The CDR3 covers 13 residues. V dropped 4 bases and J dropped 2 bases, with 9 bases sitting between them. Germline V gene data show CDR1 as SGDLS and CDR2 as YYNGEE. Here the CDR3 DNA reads TGTGCCAGCAGCCCGCAGGGCAACACTGAAGCTTTCTTT. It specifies CASSPQGNTEAFF. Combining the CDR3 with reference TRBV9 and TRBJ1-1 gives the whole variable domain DSGVTQTPKHLITATGQRVTLRCSPRSGDLSVYWYQQSLDQGLQFLIQYYNGEERAKGNILERFSAQQFPDLHSELNLSSLELGDSALYFCASSPQGNTEAFFGQGTRLTVV.

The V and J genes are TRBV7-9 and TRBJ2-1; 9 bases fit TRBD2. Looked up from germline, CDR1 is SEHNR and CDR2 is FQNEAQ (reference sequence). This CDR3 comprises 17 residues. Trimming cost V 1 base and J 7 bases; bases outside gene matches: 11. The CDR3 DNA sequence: TGTGCCAGCAGCTTAGGGTCGGCGGGAGGGCCGTGGAATGAGCAGTTCTTC. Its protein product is CASSLGSAGGPWNEQFF.

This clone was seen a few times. The CDR3 coding sequence is TGTGCCAGCAGCTTACTCTGGGCTGACTATGGCTACACCTTC. Amino acid sequence: CASSLLWADYGYTF. V usage is TRBV7-2 and J usage is TRBJ1-2; D unresolved. V dropped 2 bases and J dropped 3 bases, with 10 bases sitting between them. This CDR3 region has 14 residues. Germline loops: CDR1 SGHTA, CDR2 FQGNSA.

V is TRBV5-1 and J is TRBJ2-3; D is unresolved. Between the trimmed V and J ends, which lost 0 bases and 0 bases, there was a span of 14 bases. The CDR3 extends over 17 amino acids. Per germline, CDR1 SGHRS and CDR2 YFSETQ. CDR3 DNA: TGCGCCAGCAGCTTGGGGGTGAAACCTTCTAGCACAGATACGCAGTATTTT. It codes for CASSLGVKPSSTDTQYF. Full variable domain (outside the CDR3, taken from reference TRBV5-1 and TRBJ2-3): KAGVTQTPRYLIKTRGQQVTLSCSPISGHRSVSWYQQTPGQGLQFLFEYFSETQRNKGNFPGRFSGRQFSNSRSEMNVSTLELGDSALYLCASSLGVKPSSTDTQYFGPGTRLTVL.

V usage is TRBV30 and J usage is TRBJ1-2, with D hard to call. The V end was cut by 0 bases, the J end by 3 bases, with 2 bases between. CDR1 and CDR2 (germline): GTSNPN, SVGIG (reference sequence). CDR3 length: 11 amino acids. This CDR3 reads CAWSVYYGYTF. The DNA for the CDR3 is TGTGCCTGGAGTGTATACTATGGCTACACCTTC.

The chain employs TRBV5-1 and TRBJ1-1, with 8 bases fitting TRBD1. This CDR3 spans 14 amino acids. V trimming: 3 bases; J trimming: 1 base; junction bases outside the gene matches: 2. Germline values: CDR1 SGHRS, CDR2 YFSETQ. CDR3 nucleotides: TGCGCCAGCAGCTCACAGGGGGGGAACACTGAAGCTTTCTTT. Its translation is CASSSQGGNTEAFF. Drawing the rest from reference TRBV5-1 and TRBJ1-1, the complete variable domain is KAGVTQTPRYLIKTRGQQVTLSCSPISGHRSVSWYQQTPGQGLQFLFEYFSETQRNKGNFPGRFSGRQFSNSRSEMNVSTLELGDSALYLCASSSQGGNTEAFFGQGTRLTVV.

CDR3 coding DNA: TGCGCCAGCAGCTTGGTTTCTGGGGCCAACGTCCTGACTTTC. It encodes CASSLVSGANVLTF. The chain recombines TRBV5-1 with TRBJ2-6; D remains unclear. The CDR3 covers 14 residues. CDR1 is SGHRS and CDR2 is YFSETQ in the germline V gene. V was pared by 0 bases and J by 1 base, with 2 bases between.

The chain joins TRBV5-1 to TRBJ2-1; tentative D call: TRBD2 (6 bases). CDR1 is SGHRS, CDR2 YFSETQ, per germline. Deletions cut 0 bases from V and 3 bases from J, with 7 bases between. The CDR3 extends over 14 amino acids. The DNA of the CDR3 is TGCGCCAGCAGCTTGGGGGGGGACTACAATGAGCAGTTCTTC. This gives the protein CASSLGGDYNEQFF.

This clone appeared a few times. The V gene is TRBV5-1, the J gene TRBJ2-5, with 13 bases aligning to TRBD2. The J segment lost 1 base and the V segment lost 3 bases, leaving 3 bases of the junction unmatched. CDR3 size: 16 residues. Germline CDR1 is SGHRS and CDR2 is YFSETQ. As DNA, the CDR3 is TGCGCCAGCAGCTGGGGACTAGCGGGGCGCCAAGAGACCCAGTACTTC. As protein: CASSWGLAGRQETQYF. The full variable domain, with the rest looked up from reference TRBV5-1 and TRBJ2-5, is KAGVTQTPRYLIKTRGQQVTLSCSPISGHRSVSWYQQTPGQGLQFLFEYFSETQRNKGNFPGRFSGRQFSNSRSEMNVSTLELGDSALYLCASSWGLAGRQETQYFGPGTRLLVL.

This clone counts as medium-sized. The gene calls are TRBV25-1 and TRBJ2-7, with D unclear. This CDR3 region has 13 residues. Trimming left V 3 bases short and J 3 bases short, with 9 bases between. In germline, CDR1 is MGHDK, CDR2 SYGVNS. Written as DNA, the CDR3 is TGTGCCAGCAGTGAGGCTGCCCACTACGAGCAGTACTTC. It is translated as CASSEAAHYEQYF.

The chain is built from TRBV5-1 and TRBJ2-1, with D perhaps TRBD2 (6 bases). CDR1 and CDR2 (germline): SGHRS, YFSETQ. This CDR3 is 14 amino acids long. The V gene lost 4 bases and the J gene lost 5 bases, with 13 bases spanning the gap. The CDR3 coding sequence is TGCGCCAGCAGCCCCGGGACTGGCGACAATGAGCAGTTCTTC. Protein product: CASSPGTGDNEQFF.

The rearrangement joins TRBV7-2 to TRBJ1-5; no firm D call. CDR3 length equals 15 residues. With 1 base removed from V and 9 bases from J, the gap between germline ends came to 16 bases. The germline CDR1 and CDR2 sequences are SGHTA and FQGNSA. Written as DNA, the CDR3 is TGTGCCAGCAGCTTAGGAGACCGGGGTCGTGGGCCCCAGCATTTT. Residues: CASSLGDRGRGPQHF.

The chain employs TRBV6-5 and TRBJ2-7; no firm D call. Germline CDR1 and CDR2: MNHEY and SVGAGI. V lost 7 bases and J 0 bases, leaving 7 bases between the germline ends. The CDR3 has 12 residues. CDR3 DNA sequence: TGTGCCAGCACTGGCCTCTCCTACGAGCAGTACTTC. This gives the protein CASTGLSYEQYF.

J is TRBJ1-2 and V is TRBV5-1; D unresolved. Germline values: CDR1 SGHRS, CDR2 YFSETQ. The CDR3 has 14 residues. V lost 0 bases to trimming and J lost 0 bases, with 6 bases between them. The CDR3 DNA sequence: TGCGCCAGCAGCTTGGAAACGCCTAACTATGGCTACACCTTC. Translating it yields CASSLETPNYGYTF.

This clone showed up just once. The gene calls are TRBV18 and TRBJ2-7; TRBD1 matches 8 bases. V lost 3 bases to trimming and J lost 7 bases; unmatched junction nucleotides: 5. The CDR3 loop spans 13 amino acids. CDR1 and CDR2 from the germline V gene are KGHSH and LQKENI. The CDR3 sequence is CASSPDRVGEQYF. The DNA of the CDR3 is TGTGCCAGCTCACCGGACAGGGTGGGGGAGCAGTACTTC.

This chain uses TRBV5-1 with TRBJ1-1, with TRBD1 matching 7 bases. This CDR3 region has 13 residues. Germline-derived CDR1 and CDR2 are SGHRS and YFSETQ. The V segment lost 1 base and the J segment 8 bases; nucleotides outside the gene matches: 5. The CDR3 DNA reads TGCGCCAGCAGCTTGAGGGACAGTGGGGAAGCTTTCTTT. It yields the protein CASSLRDSGEAFF.

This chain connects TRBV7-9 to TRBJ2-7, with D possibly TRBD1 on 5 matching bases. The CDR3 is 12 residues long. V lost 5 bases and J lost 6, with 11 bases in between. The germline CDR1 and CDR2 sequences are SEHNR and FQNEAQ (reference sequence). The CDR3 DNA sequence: TGTGCCAGCAGCCTAACAGGCGGCGAGCAGTACTTC. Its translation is CASSLTGGEQYF.

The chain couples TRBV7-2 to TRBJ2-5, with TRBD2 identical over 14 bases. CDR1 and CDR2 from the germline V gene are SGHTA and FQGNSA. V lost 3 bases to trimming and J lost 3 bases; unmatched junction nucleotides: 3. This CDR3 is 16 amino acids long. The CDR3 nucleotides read TGTGCCAGCAGCTTCCCGGGACTAGCGGGAGAAGAGACCCAGTACTTC. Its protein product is CASSFPGLAGEETQYF.